Here is one T cell receptor beta chain with its context. The antigen is not known. Each TCR library used 500 ng of total RNA and a linear amplification protocol. TCRdb used MiXCR to reprocess the reads, holding one entry per CDR3 protein. The sample includes some 190,000 distinct CDR3 sequences, about 76% of them seen just once. With V trimmed by 4 bases and J by 0 bases, 5 bases remained unmatched. The CDR3 covers 17 residues. Germline loops: CDR1 SGHNT, CDR2 YYREEE (reference sequence). This entry comes from a study of healthy donors' naive CD4 and CD8 T cells. Study results and limitations: Reportedly, most V and J gene segments showed naive CD4+ versus CD8+ bias.

This clonotype originated in a pool of human donors in good health; the sample pools cells from several healthy donors. The V and J genes are TRBV5-4 and TRBJ2-6; 9 bases are shared with TRBD1. The sample was naive CD4+ and CD8+ T cells sorted from blood, pooled from several donors. CDR3 region: CASSGRDRDSGANVLTF. For the CDR3, the DNA is TGTGCCAGCAGCGGCCGGGACAGGGACTCTGGGGCCAACGTCCTGACTTTC.